These 19 T cell receptor beta chains were sequenced from one sample in a study of memory CD4+ T cells and cytomegalovirus serostatus. The data were produced by immunoSEQ multiplex PCR, yet TCRdb's version contains in-frame clones alone and is incomplete. The table has approximately 70,000 clones, about 80% seen once; the top ten hold roughly 4.7%. Single viable CD3+CD4+CD8-CD45RO+ cells were sorted as the memory CD4+ T cells. Sample: memory CD4+ T cells from blood. The receptors derive from an adult in good health and CMV-seropositive.

This rearrangement joins TRBV4-3 to TRBJ1-2; no clear D. Germline CDR1 LGHNA, CDR2 YSLEER. V was clipped by 3 bases and J by 0 bases, with 14 bases between them. This CDR3 has 16 residues. The DNA for the CDR3 is TGCGCCAGCAGCCATCGGACGGAGTTAGCTAACTATGGCTACACCTTC. The encoded protein is CASSHRTELANYGYTF.

The chain combines TRBV15 with TRBJ2-6, with D unresolved. CDR1 is LNHNV, CDR2 YYDKDF, per germline (reference sequence). Trimming took 0 bases from V and 4 from J, leaving 13 bases between them. The CDR3 spans 17 residues. DNA of the CDR3: TGTGCCACCAGCAGAGAAGGGAAGGTCCCCGGGGCCAACGTCCTGACTTTC. Protein sequence: CATSREGKVPGANVLTF.

The chain couples TRBV4-1 to TRBJ2-3; possibly TRBD1 for D (5 bases). The CDR3 sequence is 14 residues long. Germline V CDR1 and CDR2: MGHRA, YSYEKL. V gave up 4 bases and J gave up 4 bases, with 12 bases separating them. The CDR3 DNA follows: TGCGCCAGCAGCCTTACTCAGGGATCAGATACGCAGTATTTT. It is translated as CASSLTQGSDTQYF.

The chain combines TRBV7-2 with TRBJ2-7; no firm D call. This CDR3 contains 11 residues. Germline assignment: CDR1 SGHTA and CDR2 FQGNSA. V lost 8 bases and J 1 base, leaving 6 bases between the germline ends. The CDR3 sequence is CASGTSYEQYF. For the CDR3, the DNA is TGTGCCAGCGGAACATCCTACGAGCAGTACTTC.

The chain has TRBV11-2 and TRBJ2-5; 7 bases are shared with TRBD2. The CDR3 extends over 16 amino acids. CDR1 is SGHAT, CDR2 FQNNGV, per germline. Germline trimming cut 1 base from V and 4 bases from J; bases unmatched to any gene: 9. The CDR3 DNA sequence: TGTGCCAGCAGCTTAGGGGGCACGGGGGAGGGAGAGACCCAGTACTTC. It translates to CASSLGGTGEGETQYF.

The rearrangement links TRBV7-2 to TRBJ2-3; TRBD2 agrees at 10 bases. The ends lost 2 bases at V and 4 bases at J; junction bases unmatched: 3. Germline CDR1 SGHTA, CDR2 FQGNSA. CDR3 length equals 15 residues. CDR3 coding DNA: TGTGCCAGCAGCTTACTAGCGGGAGCGGCAGATACGCAGTATTTT. Amino acid sequence: CASSLLAGAADTQYF.

This chain links TRBV7-9 with TRBJ2-5; D is perhaps TRBD1 (5 bases). CDR1 is SEHNR, CDR2 FQNEAQ, per germline (reference sequence). The V gene lost 5 bases and the J gene lost 5 bases, with 12 bases spanning the gap. The CDR3 extends over 13 amino acids. The CDR3, as DNA: TGTGCCAGCAGCCCACAGGCCCGGGAGACCCAGTACTTC. Its protein product is CASSPQARETQYF. The complete variable domain, with remaining parts taken from reference TRBV7-9 and TRBJ2-5, reads DTGVSQNPRHKITKRGQNVTFRCDPISEHNRLYWYRQTLGQGPEFLTYFQNEAQLEKSRLLSDRFSAERPKGSFSTLEIQRTEQGDSAMYLCASSPQARETQYFGPGTRLLVL.

This clone was recorded a few times. The chain links TRBV28 to TRBJ1-4; D perhaps matches TRBD1 (6 bases). V lost 7 bases and J 7 bases, leaving 16 bases between the germline ends. Germline V CDR1 and CDR2: MDHEN, SYDVKM. The CDR3 consists of 14 residues. CDR3 sequence reads: CASTPGGWGEKLFF. The CDR3 bases are TGTGCCAGCACCCCCGGGGGCTGGGGTGAAAAACTGTTTTTT.

The gene calls are TRBV6-1 and TRBJ1-5; D unclear. Germline V lookup: CDR1 MNHNS, CDR2 SASEGT. CDR3 length equals 13 residues. The V and J ends lost 3 bases and 7 bases respectively, with 10 bases between them. In DNA, the CDR3 is TGTGCCAGCAGTGAGGGTCGCCAGCAGCCCCAGCATTTT. Protein product: CASSEGRQQPQHF.

The chain carries TRBV4-3 and TRBJ2-2; D uncertain. V lost 3 bases to trimming and J lost 7 bases, with 9 bases between them. The germline CDR1 and CDR2 sequences are LGHNA and YSLEER. This CDR3 spans 13 amino acids. CDR3 region: CASSQGWGGELFF. The CDR3 DNA reads as TGCGCCAGCAGCCAGGGGTGGGGCGGGGAGCTGTTTTTT.

The genes are TRBV27 and TRBJ2-7; the match to TRBD1 covers 10 bases. The CDR3 runs to 15 residues. The J segment lost 7 bases and the V segment lost 5 bases, leaving 11 bases of the junction unmatched. Germline assignment: CDR1 MNHEY and CDR2 SMNVEV (reference sequence). CDR3 region: CASSPGTGVRLEQYF. The CDR3 nucleotides read TGTGCCAGCAGTCCCGGGACAGGGGTTCGGTTGGAGCAGTACTTC.

This rearrangement joins TRBV10-3 to TRBJ2-6; either TRBD1 or TRBD2 may supply D (6 bases each). Trimming cost V 7 bases and J 0 bases, with 7 bases left between them. The CDR3 has 14 residues. Germline loops: CDR1 ENHRY, CDR2 SYGVKD. CDR3 bases: TGTGCCATCAAGGGGGGCTCTGGGGCCAACGTCCTGACTTTC. Protein sequence: CAIKGGSGANVLTF.

The J gene is TRBJ2-2, the V gene TRBV18; D is possibly TRBD1 (5 bases). This CDR3 is built from 16 residues. The germline V gene encodes CDR1 KGHSH and CDR2 LQKENI. The V end was cut by 1 base, the J end by 1 base, with 10 bases between. The CDR3 nucleotides read TGTGCCAGCTCACCACAGGCGACAGAGAACACCGGGGAGCTGTTTTTT. This gives the protein CASSPQATENTGELFF.

Only one count was recorded for this clone. The chain is built from TRBV7-2 and TRBJ2-1; a possible D gene is TRBD2 (5 bases). The CDR3 extends over 13 amino acids. CDR1 is SGHTA and CDR2 is FQGNSA in the germline V gene. The V end was cut by 5 bases, the J end by 4 bases, with 9 bases between. CDR3 region: CASSTRGYNEQFF. CDR3 DNA: TGTGCCAGCAGCACCCGGGGATACAATGAGCAGTTCTTC.

The CDR3 DNA is TGTGCCAGCCGAGAAGGGGGCGGCACCGGGGAGCTGTTTTTT. Residues: CASREGGGTGELFF. V usage is TRBV2 and J usage is TRBJ2-2; 7 bases match TRBD1. The CDR3 totals 14 residues. Per germline, CDR1 SNHLY and CDR2 FYNNEI. V lost 8 bases to trimming and J lost 4 bases; unmatched junction nucleotides: 7.

V and J are TRBV6-5 and TRBJ2-5; TRBD2 is a possible D gene (6 bases). The CDR3 extends over 12 amino acids. Germline V gene data show CDR1 as MNHEY and CDR2 as SVGAGI. Trimming removed 5 bases at V and 2 bases at J, with 6 bases between. The CDR3 DNA is TGTGCCAGCAGTGGGGGGCAAGAGACCCAGTACTTC. Its protein product is CASSGGQETQYF.

This clone was counted once. The chain carries TRBV18 and TRBJ2-3, with 7 positions matching TRBD1. The CDR3 runs 17 residues. V lost 3 bases and J lost 0; bases outside the gene matches: 9. The V gene's germline CDR1 is KGHSH and CDR2 LQKENI. The DNA of the CDR3 is TGTGCCAGCTCACCGCCCAACAGGGGATCTAGCACAGATACGCAGTATTTT. Protein sequence: CASSPPNRGSSTDTQYF.

The chain employs TRBV6-5 and TRBJ2-7; possible D gene TRBD1, 6 bases. The germline V gene encodes CDR1 MNHEY and CDR2 SVGAGI. CDR3 length: 13 residues. Trimming took 2 bases from V and 7 from J, leaving 12 bases between them. This chain's CDR3 is CASSYTGTSEQYF. The CDR3 DNA reads as TGTGCCAGCAGTTACACAGGGACCTCTGAGCAGTACTTC.

The chain joins TRBV5-1 to TRBJ2-2; D unresolved. Between the trimmed V and J ends, which lost 0 bases and 8 bases, there was a span of 20 bases. Looked up from germline, CDR1 is SGHRS and CDR2 is YFSETQ. This CDR3 has 17 residues. In DNA form, the CDR3 reads TGCGCCAGCAGCTTGGACGTCTCGTCGCGGCCGCCTGGGGAGCTGTTTTTT. Translated: CASSLDVSSRPPGELFF.